Listed below are T cell receptor beta chains from one sample, sequenced in a study of shared clonotypes between healthy human individuals. Assay used: immunoSEQ multiplex PCR; TCRdb lists only in-frame clones, some missing. The sample has roughly 2 million clones, about 94% seen once. Source material: naive CD4+ T cells sorted from blood. These receptors were obtained from a man aged 18-30 years in good health. Each CDR3 is given with its conserved first and last residue. The D gene is left open where the match is weak.

cdr3_length	d_call	v_call	j_call	cdr3_aa	cdr3_nt
15	-	TRBV5-1	TRBJ2-2	CASGPADPNTGELFF	TGCGCCAGCGGACCCGCCGACCCGAACACCGGGGAGCTGTTTTTT
14	-	TRBV27	TRBJ2-7	CASSPRTVTYEQYF	TGTGCCAGCAGTCCCCGGACAGTGACCTACGAGCAGTACTTC
16	TRBD1	TRBV30	TRBJ1-1	CAWSPLRTGRNTEAFF	TGTGCCTGGAGCCCCCTGAGGACAGGACGGAACACTGAAGCTTTCTTT
16	TRBD1	TRBV6-5	TRBJ1-2	CASSLYRQGPNYGYTF	TGTGCCAGCAGTTTGTACCGACAGGGGCCTAACTATGGCTACACCTTC
15	TRBD1	TRBV6-1	TRBJ1-5	CASRKPGQGNQPQHF	TGTGCCAGCAGAAAGCCGGGACAGGGGAATCAGCCCCAGCATTTT
12	-	TRBV7-9	TRBJ1-1	CASSLLSSEAFF	TGTGCCAGCAGCTTATTGTCGTCCGAAGCTTTCTTT
14	TRBD1	TRBV6-1	TRBJ1-1	CASSENRGITEAFF	TGTGCCAGCAGTGAAAACAGGGGAATCACTGAAGCTTTCTTT
11	-	TRBV7-2	TRBJ2-1	CASTPQGEQFF	TGTGCCAGCACCCCGCAGGGGGAGCAGTTCTTC
14	-	TRBV5-1	TRBJ1-5	CASSPDGGPQPQHF	TGCGCCAGCAGCCCCGACGGGGGGCCTCAGCCCCAGCATTTT
16	TRBD2	TRBV18	TRBJ2-5	CASSPYGTSGQETQYF	TGTGCCAGCTCACCATATGGGACTAGCGGACAAGAGACCCAGTACTTC
15	TRBD1	TRBV19	TRBJ2-7	CASSITGASSYEQYF	TGTGCCAGTAGTATTACAGGGGCGAGCTCCTACGAGCAGTACTTC
15	-	TRBV9	TRBJ2-2	CASSVGPTNTGELFF	TGTGCCAGCAGCGTAGGCCCTACGAACACCGGGGAGCTGTTTTTT
15	TRBD1	TRBV19	TRBJ1-1	CASSNRQGVLTEAFF	TGTGCCAGTAGTAACCGACAGGGGGTTCTCACTGAAGCTTTCTTT
15	TRBD2	TRBV5-6	TRBJ2-1	CASSSGTGFTNEQFF	TGTGCCAGCAGCAGCGGGACCGGATTCACCAATGAGCAGTTCTTC
14	-	TRBV28	TRBJ2-6	CASSTGSGANVLTF	TGTGCCAGCAGTACAGGATCTGGGGCCAACGTCCTGACTTTC
12	TRBD1	TRBV6-6	TRBJ2-3	CASSTGADTQYF	TGTGCCAGCAGTACAGGGGCAGATACGCAGTATTTT
13	-	TRBV7-9	TRBJ2-7	CASSLGVPYEQYF	TGTGCCAGCAGCTTGGGCGTTCCCTACGAGCAGTACTTC
16	-	TRBV5-1	TRBJ2-1	CASSLGHTLPNNEQFF	TGCGCCAGCAGCTTGGGGCATACACTCCCTAACAATGAGCAGTTCTTC